Detailed here is one T cell receptor (beta chain). These data originate in a study of blood T cell repertoires in COVID-19. For the study at large: Acute and convalescent COVID-19 samples came from the United States, Italy and Spain. The cDNA or gDNA used as material had been derived from T cells, B-cell-depleted T cells, or PBMCs.

Per the original data handling: Amplification of reference gene primers was used by the study to estimate nucleated cell counts. Produced via immunoSEQ multiplex PCR; TCRdb's table is partial and in-frame only. D and trimming come from the DNA, and the V and J calls and clone size come from that table. The sample holds a few hundred thousand clones, 80% to 90% seen once. This CDR3 has 15 amino acids. V gave up 3 bases and J gave up 1 base, with 7 bases separating them. Germline CDR1 and CDR2: MGHRA and YSYEKL. Material: peripheral blood. This receptor was taken from a woman aged 80 or older with active or convalescent COVID-19. This chain uses TRBV4-1 with TRBJ1-6, with D perhaps TRBD1 (5 bases). This chain's CDR3 is CASSHDRSYNSPLHF. The DNA of the CDR3 is TGCGCCAGCAGCCACGACAGATCCTATAATTCACCCCTCCACTTT.